The 30 T cell receptor beta chains below were found in one sample sequenced in a study of blood T cell repertoires in COVID-19. Clones were sequenced by immunoSEQ multiplex PCR, and TCRdb holds only the in-frame ones, with some missing. The data contain about 210,000 clones, 84% of them singletons. Sequenced sample: peripheral blood. The receptors originated from a woman aged 45-59 years with active or convalescent COVID-19.

This clone was recorded once. V and J are TRBV2 and TRBJ1-5; no firm D call. Trimming took 4 bases from V and 3 from J, leaving 7 bases between them. Germline V lookup: CDR1 SNHLY, CDR2 FYNNEI. The CDR3 runs to 13 residues. This CDR3 reads CASSVVLNQPQHF. CDR3 in DNA: TGTGCCAGCAGTGTAGTCCTCAATCAGCCCCAGCATTTT.

This clone was observed a few times. This rearrangement joins TRBV27 to TRBJ2-2; the D gene is possibly TRBD2 (6 bases). This CDR3 region has 13 residues. The V gene's germline CDR1 is MNHEY and CDR2 SMNVEV (reference sequence). V dropped 6 bases and J dropped 8 bases, with 13 bases sitting between them. CDR3 sequence: CASSPLGSGELFF. In DNA form, the CDR3 reads TGTGCCAGCAGCCCTCTCGGGAGTGGGGAGCTGTTTTTT.

The J gene is TRBJ2-3, the V gene TRBV5-5; D perhaps matches TRBD1 (6 bases). The germline gives CDR1 SGHKS, CDR2 YYEKEE (reference sequence). The CDR3 contains 14 residues. The ends were cut back, 3 bases at V and 3 bases at J, with 11 bases in the middle. CDR3 in DNA: TGTGCCAGCAGCTACGGGACACCAACAGATACGCAGTATTTT. Its translation is CASSYGTPTDTQYF.

The genes are TRBV27 and TRBJ2-7; D possibly corresponds to TRBD2 (6 bases). Germline V lookup: CDR1 MNHEY, CDR2 SMNVEV (reference sequence). CDR3 length: 13 residues. V lost 6 bases to trimming and J lost 1 base, with 10 bases between them. CDR3 bases: TGTGCCAGCAGGCTCGCGGGATCCTACGAGCAGTACTTC. Protein sequence: CASRLAGSYEQYF.

The CDR3, as DNA: TGTGCCACCAAGCTAGGACTTCCCCATGGCTACACCTTC. Its translation: CATKLGLPHGYTF. The chain has TRBV2 and TRBJ1-2; D unresolved. Germline V CDR1 and CDR2: SNHLY, FYNNEI. The CDR3 is made up of 13 amino acids. The V gene lost 10 bases and the J gene lost 6 bases, with 18 bases spanning the gap. The entire variable domain, with the rest obtained from reference TRBV2 and TRBJ1-2, is as follows: EPEVTQTPSHQVTQMGQEVILRCVPISNHLYFYWYRQILGQKVEFLVSFYNNEISEKSEIFDDQFSVERPDGSNFTLKIRSTKLEDSAMYFCATKLGLPHGYTFGSGTRLTVV.

This clone has more than one count but fewer than ten. This chain joins TRBV23-1 and TRBJ2-2, with TRBD1 matching over 9 bases. TRBV23-1 is recorded as an ORF, its role being uncertain. This CDR3 is built from 19 residues. V lost 0 bases, J lost 0 bases, and 8 bases stayed unmatched. DNA for the CDR3: TGCGCCAGCAGTCAATCGAGTGACAGGGGGTTACCGAACACCGGGGAGCTGTTTTTT. Protein: CASSQSSDRGLPNTGELFF.

This clone was counted a few times. V gene TRBV11-2 combines with J gene TRBJ2-5, with no clear D. The CDR3 is made up of 13 amino acids. The V gene's germline CDR1 is SGHAT and CDR2 FQNNGV. Deletions cut 1 base from V and 1 base from J, with 4 bases between. The CDR3 DNA is TGTGCCAGCAGCTTAGCTACCCAAGAGACCCAGTACTTC. It yields the protein CASSLATQETQYF.

The chain has TRBV12-5 and TRBJ2-3; tentative D call: TRBD2 (5 bases). V was clipped by 0 bases and J by 2 bases, with 9 bases between them. CDR3 length: 15 amino acids. Germline values: CDR1 LGHNT, CDR2 FRNRAP. The CDR3 nucleotides are TGTGCTAGTGGTTTGGTATGGACTGTCACAGATACGCAGTATTTT. It specifies CASGLVWTVTDTQYF.

The CDR3 reads CASSYSPGEGGNTIYF. The CDR3 DNA is TGTGCCAGCAGTTACTCTCCAGGGGAGGGGGGAAACACCATATATTTT. J is TRBJ1-3 and V is TRBV6-5; a possible D gene is TRBD1 (6 bases). The V gene's germline CDR1 is MNHEY and CDR2 SVGAGI. Between the trimmed V and J ends, which lost 0 bases and 4 bases, there was a span of 13 bases. The CDR3 contains 16 residues.

The CDR3 spells CAISEGAGGQNTGELFF. CDR3 bases: TGTGCCATCAGTGAGGGAGCGGGGGGACAGAACACCGGGGAGCTGTTTTTT. The V gene is TRBV10-3, the J gene TRBJ2-2; 9 nucleotides match TRBD2. This CDR3 is built from 17 residues. Looked up from germline, CDR1 is ENHRY and CDR2 is SYGVKD. V trimming: 2 bases; J trimming: 1 base; junction bases outside the gene matches: 5.

CDR3 DNA sequence: TGTGCCACCAGTGATTGGGACAGGGGCCGTTCCAATGAGCAGTTCTTC. Its translation: CATSDWDRGRSNEQFF. The chain links TRBV24-1 to TRBJ2-1, with 10 positions matching TRBD1. This CDR3 has 16 amino acids. V shed 2 bases and J 6 bases; nucleotides not matched to a gene: 6. The V gene's germline CDR1 is KGHDR and CDR2 SFDVKD.

This clone was detected once. V and J are TRBV27 and TRBJ1-4; maybe TRBD1 (6 bases). This CDR3 is 15 amino acids long. V lost 5 bases to trimming and J lost 1 base, with 11 bases between them. Germline V gene lookup returns CDR1 MNHEY and CDR2 SMNVEV (reference sequence). The CDR3 DNA is TGTGCCAGCAGTCCTCGGACAGTAACTAATGAAAAACTGTTTTTT. This gives the protein CASSPRTVTNEKLFF.

This chain links TRBV15 with TRBJ1-5; weak D call: TRBD1 (6 bases). This CDR3 has 14 residues. Trimming took off 3 bases at V and 7 bases at J, with 13 bases between the two ends. CDR1 is LNHNV, CDR2 YYDKDF, per germline (reference sequence). This chain's CDR3 is CATSSQQGTQPQHF. CDR3 sequence (DNA): TGTGCCACCAGCAGTCAACAGGGAACCCAGCCCCAGCATTTT.

The chain links TRBV6-1 to TRBJ1-2; a weak D match, TRBD1 (5 bases). V was clipped by 1 base and J by 8 bases, with 20 bases between them. CDR1 is MNHNS and CDR2 is SASEGT in the germline V gene. The CDR3 runs to 16 residues. CDR3: CASSEELTVLFSGYTF. CDR3 sequence (DNA): TGTGCCAGCAGTGAAGAGTTGACAGTTCTTTTTTCGGGCTACACCTTC.

This chain links TRBV7-6 with TRBJ2-3; 12 bases agree with TRBD2. V gave up 2 bases and J gave up 2 bases; unmatched junction bases: 5. The CDR3 sequence is 17 residues long. CDR1 is SGHVS, CDR2 FNYEAQ, per germline. CDR3 sequence reads: CASSLKSSGGATDTQYF. The CDR3 DNA sequence: TGTGCCAGCAGCTTAAAGTCTAGCGGGGGGGCCACAGATACGCAGTATTTT. The full variable domain, its missing parts supplied by reference TRBV7-6 and TRBJ2-3, is GAGVSQSPRYKVTKRGQDVALRCDPISGHVSLYWYRQALGQGPEFLTYFNYEAQQDKSGLPNDRFSAERPEGSISTLTIQRTEQRDSAMYRCASSLKSSGGATDTQYFGPGTRLTVL.

The chain couples TRBV6-5 to TRBJ2-7, with D possibly being TRBD2 (6 bases). This CDR3 is built from 15 residues. Looked up from germline, CDR1 is MNHEY and CDR2 is SVGAGI. V dropped 5 bases and J dropped 2 bases, with 16 bases sitting between them. The CDR3 region has the DNA TGTGCCAGCAGTCAGGAGGGGACGGCTACCTACGAGCAGTACTTC. It codes for CASSQEGTATYEQYF.

The chain has TRBV29-1 and TRBJ2-3, with D unclear. Germline V gene lookup returns CDR1 SQVTM and CDR2 ANQGSEA. The CDR3 consists of 12 residues. CDR3 coding DNA: TGCCAAGTGTTAGCTGACACAGATACGCAGTATTTT. Amino acids: CQVLADTDTQYF.

In DNA, the CDR3 is TGTGCCACCTCGGTCAGGGCAGTAAATTCACCCCTCCACTTT. This translates into CATSVRAVNSPLHF. The rearrangement uses TRBV19 and TRBJ1-6; tentatively, D is TRBD1 (5 bases). Germline V gene lookup returns CDR1 LNHDA and CDR2 SQIVND (reference sequence). This CDR3 has 14 amino acids. Between the trimmed V and J ends, which lost 10 bases and 7 bases, there was a span of 17 bases.

The chain carries TRBV5-1 and TRBJ1-6; 9 nucleotides match TRBD1. The CDR3 contains 15 residues. J was trimmed by 7 bases and V by 7 bases; bases with no gene match: 9. Germline V gene lookup returns CDR1 SGHRS and CDR2 YFSETQ. CDR3 sequence: CASATGQGLNSPLHF. The CDR3 nucleotides are TGCGCCAGCGCCACTGGACAGGGGTTGAATTCACCCCTCCACTTT.

The rearrangement joins TRBV7-9 to TRBJ1-2; no clear D. The CDR3 contains 15 residues. The germline V gene has CDR1 SEHNR and CDR2 FQNEAQ (reference sequence). V lost 1 base and J lost 4, with 13 bases in between. CDR3 in DNA: TGTGCCAGCAGCTTAGGGTGGGAGAACTCCTATGGCTACACCTTC. This sequence encodes CASSLGWENSYGYTF.

The chain recombines TRBV13 with TRBJ2-5, with 7 bases that match TRBD1. The CDR3 loop spans 12 amino acids. CDR1 is PRHDT, CDR2 FYEKMQ, per germline (reference sequence). The ends lost 5 bases at V and 9 bases at J; junction bases unmatched: 6. CDR3 sequence: CASSAQDRAQYF. The CDR3 nucleotides are TGTGCCAGCAGCGCACAAGACAGGGCCCAGTACTTC. Combining the CDR3 with reference TRBV13 and TRBJ2-5 gives the whole variable domain AAGVIQSPRHLIKEKRETATLKCYPIPRHDTVYWYQQGPGQDPQFLISFYEKMQSDKGSIPDRFSAQQFSDYHSELNMSSLELGDSALYFCASSAQDRAQYFGPGTRLLVL.

This chain uses TRBV30 with TRBJ2-1, with TRBD2 matching over 10 bases. Per the germline V gene, CDR1 is GTSNPN and CDR2 is SVGIG (reference sequence). J lost 3 bases, V lost 4 bases, and 6 bases had no gene match. The CDR3 is 15 amino acids. CDR3 sequence: CAWMQLAGIYNEQFF. The CDR3 DNA reads as TGTGCCTGGATGCAACTAGCGGGAATCTACAATGAGCAGTTCTTC.

This chain connects TRBV5-1 to TRBJ1-2; D may be TRBD1 (6 bases). The CDR3 is 15 residues long. V was trimmed by 4 bases and J by 2 bases, leaving 15 bases between them. Germline V gene lookup returns CDR1 SGHRS and CDR2 YFSETQ. The CDR3 here is CASSLGGGGNYGYTF. The CDR3 DNA is TGCGCCAGCAGCCTTGGGGGCGGCGGGAACTATGGCTACACCTTC. The entire variable domain, with the rest obtained from reference TRBV5-1 and TRBJ1-2, is as follows: KAGVTQTPRYLIKTRGQQVTLSCSPISGHRSVSWYQQTPGQGLQFLFEYFSETQRNKGNFPGRFSGRQFSNSRSEMNVSTLELGDSALYLCASSLGGGGNYGYTFGSGTRLTVV.

This sequence joins TRBV3-1 (or the pseudogene TRBV3-2) and TRBJ1-1, with 8 bases lining up with TRBD1. V gave up 4 bases and J gave up 9 bases; unmatched junction bases: 10. There are 14 residues in the CDR3. Germline-derived CDR1 and CDR2 are LGHDT and YNNKEL (reference sequence). The CDR3 spells CASSRRTGPVQAFF. CDR3 in DNA: TGTGCCAGCAGCCGACGGACAGGGCCCGTGCAAGCTTTCTTT.

The chain combines TRBV19 with TRBJ1-1, with 10 bases identical to TRBD1. The CDR3 runs to 14 residues. Germline values: CDR1 LNHDA, CDR2 SQIVND (reference sequence). J was trimmed by 4 bases and V by 5 bases; bases with no gene match: 4. The CDR3 DNA reads as TGTGCCAGTAGTCCCGGACAGGGGGTCACTGAAGCTTTCTTT. Amino acids: CASSPGQGVTEAFF. Drawing the rest from reference TRBV19 and TRBJ1-1, the complete variable domain is DGGITQSPKYLFRKEGQNVTLSCEQNLNHDAMYWYRQDPGQGLRLIYYSQIVNDFQKGDIAEGYSVSREKKESFPLTVTSAQKNPTAFYLCASSPGQGVTEAFFGQGTRLTVV.

This chain connects TRBV10-1 to TRBJ1-2; possible D gene TRBD1, 5 bases. Germline values: CDR1 WNHNN, CDR2 SYGVQD (reference sequence). CDR3 size: 14 residues. Trimming cost V 6 bases and J 7 bases, with 18 bases left between them. Here the CDR3 reads CASSLGGDGAGYTF. The CDR3 nucleotides are TGCGCCAGCAGCCTGGGGGGGGATGGGGCTGGCTACACCTTC.

The chain is built from TRBV4-1 and TRBJ1-1; 8 bases match TRBD1. V shed 1 base and J 4 bases; nucleotides not matched to a gene: 14. This CDR3 is built from 18 residues. Germline-derived CDR1 and CDR2 are MGHRA and YSYEKL. In DNA form, the CDR3 reads TGCGCCAGCAGCCAAGGACAGGGGTATTCTACTCCGGGCACTGAAGCTTTCTTT. Translating it yields CASSQGQGYSTPGTEAFF.

This rearrangement joins TRBV27 to TRBJ2-1, with 9 bases matching TRBD1. The CDR3 loop spans 16 amino acids. V lost 5 bases and J lost 3; bases outside the gene matches: 8. From germline, CDR1 is MNHEY and CDR2 SMNVEV (reference sequence). The CDR3 DNA reads TGTGCCAGCAGTCCTCCGGGACAGGGATACTACAATGAGCAGTTCTTC. This sequence encodes CASSPPGQGYYNEQFF.

This clone was observed a handful of times. This chain uses TRBV18 with TRBJ1-6; a possible D gene is TRBD1 (6 bases). The CDR3 is 16 amino acids. The V and J ends lost 3 bases and 5 bases respectively, with 14 bases between them. Germline CDR1 reads KGHSH; CDR2 reads LQKENI. The DNA for the CDR3 is TGTGCCAGCTCACCCCAGGGGTTTCGGGATAATTCACCCCTCCACTTT. Residues: CASSPQGFRDNSPLHF.

This chain connects TRBV4-1 to TRBJ1-2; TRBD1 might be the D (5 bases). The CDR3 spans 14 residues. Germline CDR1 reads MGHRA; CDR2 reads YSYEKL. V shed 1 base and J shed 4 bases, with 10 bases lying between them. The DNA for the CDR3 is TGCGCCAGCAGCCAAGGCAGGGATCTCTATGGCTACACCTTC. Translated: CASSQGRDLYGYTF.